Each of the 2 T cell receptor beta chains below was sequenced from the same sample in a study of blood T cells in healthy people across ages. Next came a second PCR, run for about 7 to 12 cycles, which used a sample-barcoded 5' primer along with a J-beta primer mix. TCRdb recomputed calls from the 5' RACE reads with MiXCR, one row per CDR3 protein. The table lists approximately 1.5 million distinct CDR3 sequences, approximately 43% of them singletons. Specimen: blood. The source is a woman younger than 30 in good health.

This clonotype was seen at least ten times. This sequence joins TRBV10-3 and TRBJ2-1; D ambiguous. Trimming pared 3 bases from V and 2 bases from J, leaving 11 bases between. CDR1 and CDR2 from the germline V gene are ENHRY and SYGVKD. The CDR3 runs to 15 residues. CDR3 in amino acids: CAISDPPLAYNEQFF. CDR3 sequence (DNA): TGTGCCATCAGTGATCCACCCCTGGCCTACAATGAGCAGTTCTTC.

This clonotype showed up just a few times. This rearrangement joins TRBV9 to TRBJ1-2, with D perhaps matching TRBD1 (6 bases). The ends were cut back, 4 bases at V and 3 bases at J, with 16 bases in the middle. Germline CDR1 SGDLS, CDR2 YYNGEE. CDR3 length: 15 amino acids. In DNA, the CDR3 is TGTGCCAGCAGCACCGGACAGCGCCCCTACTATGGCTACACCTTC. Its translation is CASSTGQRPYYGYTF.